This passage covers 15 T cell receptor beta chains from one sample sequenced in a study of blood T cell repertoires in COVID-19. The method was immunoSEQ multiplex PCR; TCRdb's version includes in-frame clones alone and lacks a portion of them. The table lists roughly 97,000 clones, 84% of them singletons, with 26% in the top ten. The sequencing sample was made of peripheral blood. These receptors all stem from a man in his 60s with acute or convalescent COVID-19.

J is TRBJ2-2 and V is TRBV27; D possibly corresponds to TRBD2 (5 bases). Germline CDR1 reads MNHEY; CDR2 reads SMNVEV (reference sequence). This CDR3 spans 16 amino acids. Trimming left V 7 bases short and J 5 bases short, with 20 bases between. Here the CDR3 reads CASTPPGGSGTGELFF. The CDR3 DNA is TGTGCCAGCACCCCGCCTGGCGGATCGGGAACCGGGGAGCTGTTTTTT.

This chain connects TRBV11-2 to TRBJ2-3; TRBD2 matches 11 bases. Germline V gene data show CDR1 as SGHAT and CDR2 as FQNNGV. Germline trimming cut 4 bases from V and 4 bases from J; bases unmatched to any gene: 7. The CDR3 runs 16 residues. Here the CDR3 DNA reads TGTGCCAGCAGCTCTTTAGCGGGAGGGGGGGCAGATACGCAGTATTTT. Translating it yields CASSSLAGGGADTQYF.

The genes are TRBV2 and TRBJ1-6; no clear D gene. The germline V and J ends were trimmed by 7 bases and 2 bases, with 12 bases remaining between them. The CDR3 consists of 15 residues. CDR1 is SNHLY, CDR2 FYNNEI, per germline. The CDR3 protein is CASTLRGPYNSPLHF. CDR3 DNA sequence: TGTGCCAGCACCCTCCGGGGTCCCTATAATTCACCCCTCCACTTT. Full variable domain (rest looked up from reference TRBV2 and TRBJ1-6): EPEVTQTPSHQVTQMGQEVILRCVPISNHLYFYWYRQILGQKVEFLVSFYNNEISEKSEIFDDQFSVERPDGSNFTLKIRSTKLEDSAMYFCASTLRGPYNSPLHFGNGTRLTVT.

The chain has TRBV7-2 and TRBJ1-3; tentatively, D is TRBD1 (5 bases). V was cut by 5 bases and J by 3 bases, with 14 bases left in between. From germline, CDR1 is SGHTA and CDR2 FQGNSA. CDR3 size: 15 residues. In DNA, the CDR3 is TGTGCCAGCAGCCAACGGGGGGAGGGTGGAAACACCATATATTTT. Residues: CASSQRGEGGNTIYF.

The chain combines TRBV9 with TRBJ1-4; D is uncertain. Trimming stripped 0 bases from V and 7 bases from J, with 7 bases between. The V gene's germline CDR1 is SGDLS and CDR2 YYNGEE. The CDR3 totals 13 residues. This CDR3 reads CASSVAPGEKLFF. DNA of the CDR3: TGTGCCAGCAGCGTAGCTCCGGGTGAAAAACTGTTTTTT.

The rearrangement joins TRBV6-6 to TRBJ1-1; the match to TRBD1 covers 7 bases. The CDR3 has 12 amino acids. Trimming took 5 bases from V and 7 from J; bases not matched to a gene: 4. Germline CDR1 MNHNY, CDR2 SVGAGI (reference sequence). CDR3 DNA: TGTGCCAGCAGTGGACAGGCTGATGAAGCTTTCTTT. Translated: CASSGQADEAFF.

V usage is TRBV29-1 and J usage is TRBJ1-5, with TRBD1 matching 8 bases. The CDR3 runs 12 residues. Trimming took 6 bases from V and 7 from J; bases not matched to a gene: 5. Germline-derived CDR1 and CDR2 are SQVTM and ANQGSEA. The CDR3 coding sequence is TGCAGCGTAGGTGACAGGGGCCAGCCCCAGCATTTT. It codes for CSVGDRGQPQHF.

The CDR3 sequence is CATRTSQETQYF. CDR3 DNA sequence: TGTGCCACTCGGACATCCCAAGAGACCCAGTACTTC. The V call is TRBV10-3, the J call TRBJ2-5; tentatively, D is TRBD1 (5 bases). The CDR3 contains 12 residues. Germline V gene data show CDR1 as ENHRY and CDR2 as SYGVKD. V lost 10 bases, J lost 1 base, and 10 bases lay in between.

In this sample, this clone turned up once. The gene calls are TRBV5-1 and TRBJ2-5, with D perhaps matching TRBD2 (7 bases). This CDR3 has 12 amino acids. Germline CDR1 and CDR2: SGHRS and YFSETQ. Between the trimmed V and J ends, which lost 6 bases and 12 bases, there was a span of 18 bases. As DNA, the CDR3 is TGCGCCAGCATGATCGGGGGGCAGGAAAAGTACTTC. As protein: CASMIGGQEKYF. The variable domain in full, completed from reference TRBV5-1 and TRBJ2-5, reads KAGVTQTPRYLIKTRGQQVTLSCSPISGHRSVSWYQQTPGQGLQFLFEYFSETQRNKGNFPGRFSGRQFSNSRSEMNVSTLELGDSALYLCASMIGGQEKYFGPGTRLLVL.

The chain couples TRBV6-5 to TRBJ1-1, with D unclear. The germline gives CDR1 MNHEY, CDR2 SVGAGI. This CDR3 has 14 amino acids. V shed 10 bases and J shed 1 base, with 16 bases lying between them. The CDR3 bases are TGTGCCACGGGGAAGGGTGGAGAGAACACTGAAGCTTTCTTT. Protein product: CATGKGGENTEAFF.

This chain's CDR3 is CATSGNSYEQYF. Here the CDR3 DNA reads TGTGCCACCAGCGGGAACTCCTACGAGCAGTACTTC. The chain has TRBV24-1 and TRBJ2-7, with TRBD2 as a possible D gene (5 bases). The V end was cut by 7 bases, the J end by 0 bases, with 6 bases between. This CDR3 has 12 amino acids. The germline gives CDR1 KGHDR, CDR2 SFDVKD.

Only one count was recorded for this clone. The V gene is TRBV28, the J gene TRBJ2-7; perhaps TRBD1 as D (5 bases). From germline, CDR1 is MDHEN and CDR2 SYDVKM. The V end was cut by 2 bases, the J end by 3 bases, with 14 bases between. CDR3 length equals 15 residues. As DNA, the CDR3 is TGTGCCAGCAGTTTAATTCTACAGGCAGACTACGAGCAGTACTTC. This codes for CASSLILQADYEQYF.

This clone was observed a few times. The chain is built from TRBV28 and TRBJ1-1; 10 bases agree with TRBD1. The junction had 8 bases not matched to a gene; V was cut back by 6 bases and J by 4 bases. The germline V gene has CDR1 MDHEN and CDR2 SYDVKM. This CDR3 has 15 amino acids. For the CDR3, the DNA is TGTGCCAGCAGGGCAAGAAGGACAGGGGGCACTGAAGCTTTCTTT. The encoded protein is CASRARRTGGTEAFF. The full variable domain, with the rest looked up from reference TRBV28 and TRBJ1-1, is DVKVTQSSRYLVKRTGEKVFLECVQDMDHENMFWYRQDPGLGLRLIYFSYDVKMKEKGDIPEGYSVSREKKERFSLILESASTNQTSMYLCASRARRTGGTEAFFGQGTRLTVV.

The chain uses TRBV4-1 and TRBJ1-3; TRBD1 might be the D (5 bases). Germline V gene data show CDR1 as MGHRA and CDR2 as YSYEKL. The V end was cut by 0 bases, the J end by 0 bases, with 12 bases between. The CDR3 loop spans 17 amino acids. The CDR3 nucleotides are TGCGCCAGCAGCCAAGAGGGCACAGGTTACTCTGGAAACACCATATATTTT. This gives the protein CASSQEGTGYSGNTIYF.

The V gene is TRBV6-5, the J gene TRBJ1-1; TRBD1 aligns across 9 bases. Germline CDR1 MNHEY, CDR2 SVGAGI. V was pared by 5 bases and J by 7 bases, with 5 bases of the junction left unmatched. The CDR3 has 13 residues. The CDR3 loop is CASSPGQGGEAFF. The DNA for the CDR3 is TGTGCCAGCAGTCCGGGACAGGGAGGTGAAGCTTTCTTT.